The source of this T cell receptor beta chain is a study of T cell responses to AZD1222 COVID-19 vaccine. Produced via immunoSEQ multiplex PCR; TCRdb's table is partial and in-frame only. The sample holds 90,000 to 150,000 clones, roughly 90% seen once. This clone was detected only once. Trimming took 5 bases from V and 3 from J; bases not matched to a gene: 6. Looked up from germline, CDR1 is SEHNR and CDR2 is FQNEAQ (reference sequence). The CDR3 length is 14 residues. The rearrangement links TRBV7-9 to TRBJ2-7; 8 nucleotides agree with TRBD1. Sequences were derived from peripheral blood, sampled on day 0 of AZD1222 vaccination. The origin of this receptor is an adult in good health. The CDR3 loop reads CASSNGQGDYEQYF. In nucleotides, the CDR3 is TGTGCCAGCAGCAACGGACAGGGTGACTACGAGCAGTACTTC.